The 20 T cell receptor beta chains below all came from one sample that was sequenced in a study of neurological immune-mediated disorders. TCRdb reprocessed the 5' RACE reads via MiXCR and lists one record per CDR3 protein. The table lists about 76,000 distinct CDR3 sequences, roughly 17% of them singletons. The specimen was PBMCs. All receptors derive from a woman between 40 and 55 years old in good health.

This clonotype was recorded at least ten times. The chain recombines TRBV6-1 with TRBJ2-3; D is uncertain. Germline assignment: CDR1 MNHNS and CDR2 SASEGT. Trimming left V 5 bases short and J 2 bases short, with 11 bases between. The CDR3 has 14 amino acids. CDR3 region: CASSFSRATDTQYF. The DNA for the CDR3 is TGTGCCAGCAGTTTTTCCCGGGCCACAGATACGCAGTATTTT.

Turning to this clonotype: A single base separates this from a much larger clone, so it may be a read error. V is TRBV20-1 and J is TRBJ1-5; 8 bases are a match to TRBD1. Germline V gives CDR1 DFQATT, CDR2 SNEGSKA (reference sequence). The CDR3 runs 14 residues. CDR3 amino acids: CSATTGVGNQTQHF. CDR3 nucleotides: TGCAGTGCTACGACAGGGGTTGGCAATCAGACCCAGCATTTT.

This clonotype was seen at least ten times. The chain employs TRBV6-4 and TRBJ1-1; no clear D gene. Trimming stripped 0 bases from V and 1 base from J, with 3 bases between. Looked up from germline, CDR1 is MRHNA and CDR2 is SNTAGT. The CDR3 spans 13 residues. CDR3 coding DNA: TGTGCCAGCAGTGACTCCGGGAACACTGAAGCTTTCTTT. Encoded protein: CASSDSGNTEAFF.

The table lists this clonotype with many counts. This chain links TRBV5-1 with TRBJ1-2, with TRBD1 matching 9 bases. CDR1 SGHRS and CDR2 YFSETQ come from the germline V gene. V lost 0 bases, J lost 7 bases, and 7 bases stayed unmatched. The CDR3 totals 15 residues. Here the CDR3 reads CASSLATGQGSGYTF. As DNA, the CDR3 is TGCGCCAGCAGCTTGGCCACGGGACAGGGCTCTGGCTACACCTTC.

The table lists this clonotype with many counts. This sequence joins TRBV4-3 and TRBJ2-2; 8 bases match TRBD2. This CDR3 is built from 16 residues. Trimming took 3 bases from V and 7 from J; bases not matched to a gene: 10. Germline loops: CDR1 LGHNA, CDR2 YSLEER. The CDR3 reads CASSHVAGQGIGELFF. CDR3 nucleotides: TGCGCCAGCAGCCACGTAGCGGGGCAGGGAATCGGGGAGCTGTTTTTT.

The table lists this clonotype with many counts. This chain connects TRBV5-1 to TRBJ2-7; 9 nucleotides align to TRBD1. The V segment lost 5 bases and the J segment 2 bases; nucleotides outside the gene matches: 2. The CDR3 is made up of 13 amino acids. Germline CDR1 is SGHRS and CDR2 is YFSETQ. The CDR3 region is CASSGTGPYEQYF. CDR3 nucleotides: TGCGCCAGCAGTGGGACAGGGCCCTACGAGCAGTACTTC.

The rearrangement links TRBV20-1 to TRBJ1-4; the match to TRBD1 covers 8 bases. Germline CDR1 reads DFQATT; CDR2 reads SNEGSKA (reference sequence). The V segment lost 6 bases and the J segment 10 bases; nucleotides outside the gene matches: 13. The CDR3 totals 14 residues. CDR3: CSAPLAGGLRKLFF. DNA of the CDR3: TGCAGTGCCCCCCTCGCAGGGGGCTTGCGAAAACTGTTTTTT.

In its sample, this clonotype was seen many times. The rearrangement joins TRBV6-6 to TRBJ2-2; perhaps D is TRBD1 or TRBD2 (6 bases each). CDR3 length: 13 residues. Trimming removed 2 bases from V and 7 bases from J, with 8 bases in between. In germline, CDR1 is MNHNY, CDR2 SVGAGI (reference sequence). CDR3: CASSYEGGGELFF. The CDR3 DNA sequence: TGTGCCAGCAGTTACGAGGGGGGCGGGGAGCTGTTTTTT.

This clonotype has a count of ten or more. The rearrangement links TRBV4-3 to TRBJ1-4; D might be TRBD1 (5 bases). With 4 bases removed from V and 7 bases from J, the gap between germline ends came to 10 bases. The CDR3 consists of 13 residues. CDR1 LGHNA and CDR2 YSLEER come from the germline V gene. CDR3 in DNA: TGCGCCAGCAGCCGCGCCGGGGGTGAAAAACTGTTTTTT. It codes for CASSRAGGEKLFF.

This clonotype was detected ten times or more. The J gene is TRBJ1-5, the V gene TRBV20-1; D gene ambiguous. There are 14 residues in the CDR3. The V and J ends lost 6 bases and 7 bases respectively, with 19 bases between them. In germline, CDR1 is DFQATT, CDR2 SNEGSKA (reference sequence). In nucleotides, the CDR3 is TGCAGTGCAAGGGTTAGAACCGTCGGGCAGCCCCAGCATTTT. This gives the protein CSARVRTVGQPQHF.

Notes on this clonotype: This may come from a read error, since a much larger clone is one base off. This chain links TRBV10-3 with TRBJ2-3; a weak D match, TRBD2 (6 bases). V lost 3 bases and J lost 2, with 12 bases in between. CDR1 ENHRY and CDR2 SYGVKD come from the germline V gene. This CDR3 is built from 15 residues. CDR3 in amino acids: CAISDGGCPTDTQYF. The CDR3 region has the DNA TGTGCCATCAGTGATGGGGGGTGCCCCACAGATACGCAGTATTTT.

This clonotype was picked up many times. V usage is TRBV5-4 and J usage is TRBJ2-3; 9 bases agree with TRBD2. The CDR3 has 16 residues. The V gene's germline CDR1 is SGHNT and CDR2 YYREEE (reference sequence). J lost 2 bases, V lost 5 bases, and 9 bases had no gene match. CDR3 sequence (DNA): TGTGCCAGCAGGGCCCGGGCGGGGGGGTCCACAGATACGCAGTATTTT. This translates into CASRARAGGSTDTQYF.

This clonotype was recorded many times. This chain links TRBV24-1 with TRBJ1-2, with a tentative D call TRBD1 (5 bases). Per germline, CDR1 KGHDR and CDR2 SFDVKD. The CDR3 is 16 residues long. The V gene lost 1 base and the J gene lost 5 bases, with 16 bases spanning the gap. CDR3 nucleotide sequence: TGTGCCACCAGTGATTTAAACGCCGAGGGGTTATATGGCTACACCTTC. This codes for CATSDLNAEGLYGYTF.

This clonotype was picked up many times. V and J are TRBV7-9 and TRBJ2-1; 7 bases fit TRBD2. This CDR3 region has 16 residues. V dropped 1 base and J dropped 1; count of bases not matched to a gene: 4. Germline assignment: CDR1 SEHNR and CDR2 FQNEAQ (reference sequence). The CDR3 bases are TGTGCCAGCAGCTTAGGTGCGGGGGAATCCTACAATGAGCAGTTCTTC. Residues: CASSLGAGESYNEQFF.

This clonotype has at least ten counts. CDR3: CASKQGAVSYEQYF. CDR3 DNA sequence: TGTGCCAGCAAACAGGGGGCGGTAAGCTACGAGCAGTACTTC. The chain combines TRBV6-5 with TRBJ2-7; 9 bases align to TRBD1. Germline lookup yields CDR1 MNHEY and CDR2 SVGAGI. This CDR3 has 14 amino acids. V trimming: 7 bases; J trimming: 3 bases; junction bases outside the gene matches: 7.

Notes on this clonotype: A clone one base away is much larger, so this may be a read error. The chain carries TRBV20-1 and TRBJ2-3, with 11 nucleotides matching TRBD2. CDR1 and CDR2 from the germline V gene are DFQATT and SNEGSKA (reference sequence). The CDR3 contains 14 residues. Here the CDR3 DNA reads TGCAATGCGTCGGGACTAGCGGTCACAGATACGCAGTATTTT. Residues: CNASGLAVTDTQYF.

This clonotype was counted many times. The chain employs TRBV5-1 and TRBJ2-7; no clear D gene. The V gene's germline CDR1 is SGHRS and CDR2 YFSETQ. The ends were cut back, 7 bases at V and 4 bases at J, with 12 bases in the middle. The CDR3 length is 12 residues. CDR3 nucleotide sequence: TGCGCCAGCTACGAGCTTTGGTACGAGCAGTACTTC. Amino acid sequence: CASYELWYEQYF.

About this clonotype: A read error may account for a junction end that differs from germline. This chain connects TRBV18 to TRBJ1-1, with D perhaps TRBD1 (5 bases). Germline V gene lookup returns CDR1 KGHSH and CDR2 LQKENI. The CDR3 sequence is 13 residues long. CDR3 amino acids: CASSPQGNAEAFF. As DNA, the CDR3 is TGTGCCAGCTCACCACAGGGGAACGCTGAAGCTTTCTTT.

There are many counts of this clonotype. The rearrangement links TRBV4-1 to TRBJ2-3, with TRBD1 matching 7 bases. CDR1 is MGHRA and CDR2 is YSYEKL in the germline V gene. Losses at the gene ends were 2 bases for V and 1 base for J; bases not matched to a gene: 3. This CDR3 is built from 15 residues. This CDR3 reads CASSQPGTGTDTQYF. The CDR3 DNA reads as TGCGCCAGCAGCCAACCCGGGACAGGCACAGATACGCAGTATTTT.

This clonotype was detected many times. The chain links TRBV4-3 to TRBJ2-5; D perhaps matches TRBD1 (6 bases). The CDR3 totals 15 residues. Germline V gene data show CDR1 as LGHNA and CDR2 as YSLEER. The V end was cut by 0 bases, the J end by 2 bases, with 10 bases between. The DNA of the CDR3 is TGCGCCAGCAGCCAAGATTGGGGGCTTCAAGAGACCCAGTACTTC. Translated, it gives CASSQDWGLQETQYF.